This is a list of T cell receptor beta chains from one sample in a study of blood T cell repertoires in COVID-19. The table came from immunoSEQ multiplex PCR; TCRdb's copy has only in-frame clones and leaves some out. The data contain a few hundred thousand clones, 89% of them seen just once; the ten biggest clones take up less than 2.5%. Sequenced material: peripheral blood. These receptors originate from a man between 50 and 59 years old with acute or convalescent COVID-19. CDR3s include the opening cysteine and the closing phenylalanine or tryptophan. The order of the fields is V gene, CDR3 protein.

>TRBV5-1
CASSLQQNYGYTF
>TRBV30
CAWSQDSYNEQFF
>TRBV9
CASSVDSSNYGYTF
>TRBV7-2
CASSTLRSGSMNTEAFF
>TRBV3-1/TRBV3-2
CASSPISDYGYTF
>TRBV14
CASSQVGGTDTQYF
>TRBV7-3
CASATGAAGELFF
>TRBV6-5
CASSPSDEQFF
>TRBV24-1
CATSDRSGSGNTIYF
>TRBV4-2
CASRLLAGGFGELFF
>TRBV14
CASSSGMEGNTEAFF
>TRBV5-6
CASSLAGEVAFF
>TRBV7-7
CASSLGADRGETQYF
>TRBV29-1
CSVGPPGRGVMDTQYF
>TRBV21-1
CASSNRTGYNQPQHF
>TRBV7-6
CASSLARGQETQYF
>TRBV12-3/TRBV12-4
CASSLAGVTEAFF
>TRBV5-1
CASSSAGGRQETQYF
>TRBV6-9
CASSYHPWDSYEQYF
>TRBV11-1
CASSVGRGLETQYF
>TRBV7-6
CASSLFPPGQGGGNVLTF
>TRBV30
CAWSLQGSTDTQYF
>TRBV12-3/TRBV12-4
CASSVNEKLFF
>TRBV12-3/TRBV12-4
CASSFLSEQFF
>TRBV2
CASNPDIYNEQFF
>TRBV12-3/TRBV12-4
CASSLSLNEKLFF
>TRBV2
CASSYRGSQETQYF
>TRBV2
CASKRDIMNTEAFF
>TRBV28
CASVPSLGDQPQHF
>TRBV2
CASSEQGGNQPQHF
>TRBV12-5
CASGHGTDNQPQHF
>TRBV6-2/TRBV6-3
CASSFGGRVYEKLFF
>TRBV11-2
CGGEGMNTEAFF
>TRBV7-6
CASSLGSWTESNQPQHF
>TRBV2
CASIADRGFGQPQHF
>TRBV3-1/TRBV3-2
CASSRTGDEQYF
>TRBV6-1
CASSEAGSRAMTIYGYTF
>TRBV11-2
CASSLGQGPYGYTF
>TRBV11-3
CASSSTGQGYEQYF
>TRBV7-9
CASSFGQGEKLFF
>TRBV5-4
CASSFPGQGGTPLHF
>TRBV3-1/TRBV3-2
CASSRGLAGGLETQYF
>TRBV11-1
CASSLQPHSLSYEQYF
>TRBV19
CASSPFQGSSRATEAFF
>TRBV5-4
CASSSGTGNEQYF
>TRBV7-3
CASSYAGSEQFF
>TRBV5-1
CASSLGGETEAFF
>TRBV10-1
CASSGGREKNTIYF
>TRBV19
CASSNRRTLGDTDTQYF
>TRBV10-3
CAISSGDKYNEQFF
>TRBV28
CAIDGQGLSSGELFF
>TRBV18
CASSPGLAGGTQETQYF
>TRBV7-9
CASSTRVMNTEAFF
>TRBV7-2
CASRPAQGRYTQYF
>TRBV30
CAWSRDRVNSPLHF
>TRBV6-5
CASSYGAVNTGELFF
>TRBV5-1
CASSTGDSPLHF
>TRBV18
CASSPGQPNTGELFF
>TRBV6-5
CASSYSTVMNTEAFF